The clone carrying this TCR beta chain was observed at least ten times. Antigen: not known. Trimming pared 0 bases from V and 0 bases from J, leaving 9 bases between. The CDR3 is 15 amino acids. Germline-derived CDR1 and CDR2 are DFQATT and SNEGSKA (reference sequence). The data were taken from a study of Graves' ophthalmopathy and Graves' hyperthyroidism. General study points: Blood also contained most of the expanded thyroid clonotypes above 0.001 frequency.

Beta-chain TCR CDR3 regions were amplified from RNA transcripts. Amplification began with first-round RT-PCR using HTBI primers, then second-round multiplex PCR was performed. One entry per CDR3 protein results from TCRdb running MiXCR on the multiplex PCR reads. The table has roughly 400,000 distinct CDR3 sequences, about 15% seen once. Lactation, pregnancy, uncontrolled infections and other autoimmune diseases were all grounds for excluding patients. This chain joins TRBV20-1 and TRBJ1-3; D gene unclear. The sequencing sample was made of peripheral blood. This TCR derives from an adult woman with stable Graves' hyperthyroidism. DNA for the CDR3: TGCAGTGCTAGAGATCGGCGCGGCTCTGGAAACACCATATATTTT. It yields the protein CSARDRRGSGNTIYF.